A selection of T cell receptor beta chains follows, all from one sample in a study of blood T cell repertoires in COVID-19. Profiling relied on immunoSEQ multiplex PCR, and the TCRdb table lists in-frame clones only, not all of them. The sample holds 300,000 to 400,000 clones; roughly 90% are singletons and the top ten take 2.5% to 3.5%. The sample taken for sequencing was peripheral blood. Receptors were obtained from a woman aged 25 to 39 with COVID-19, enrolled during active disease. CDR3s include the opening cysteine and the closing phenylalanine or tryptophan. Fields, in order: J gene, clone size, D gene, V gene, CDR3 DNA, CDR3 protein. D genes are given only for firm matches. Clone size is stated in some rows and not others, as once, few, many or a class when expanded.

TRBJ1-1,NA,NA,TRBV7-9,TGTGCCAGCAGCCCAGGTGGAACTTTGAACACTGAAGCTTTCTTT,CASSPGGTLNTEAFF
TRBJ2-5,NA,NA,TRBV11-2,TGTGCCAGCAGCTTAGCCGGGTTAGAGACCCAGTACTTC,CASSLAGLETQYF
TRBJ1-2,once,TRBD1,TRBV10-3,TGTGCCATCAGTGAACAGGGGGCGAGTGGCTACACCTTC,CAISEQGASGYTF
TRBJ2-1,once,TRBD2,TRBV5-4,TGTGCCAGCAGCCCTCCCGGGACTAGGATCGCCAATGAGCAGTTCTTC,CASSPPGTRIANEQFF
TRBJ1-3,NA,NA,TRBV29-1,TGCAGCGTCCGAGGACAGAGCTCTGGAAACACCATATATTTT,CSVRGQSSGNTIYF
TRBJ1-5,NA,NA,TRBV6-4,TGTGCCAGCAGTGACTCTGCGGGACGCTCCCAGCATTTT,CASSDSAGRSQHF
TRBJ2-2,NA,TRBD2,TRBV19,TGTGCCAGTAGTATAGACGGGACTAGCACCGGGGAGCTGTTTTTT,CASSIDGTSTGELFF
TRBJ2-2,NA,TRBD2,TRBV3-1/TRBV3-2,TGTGCCAGCAGCCAAAGTTGGGCTAGGACTAGCGGGCTGGGCACCGGGGAGCTGTTTTTT,CASSQSWARTSGLGTGELFF
TRBJ1-1,NA,TRBD1,TRBV15,TGTGCCACCAGCAGAGTCAGGGACAGGTCTGAAGCTTTCTTT,CATSRVRDRSEAFF
TRBJ2-3,NA,NA,TRBV7-8,TGTGCCAGCACCACCGGGAGCACAGATACGCAGTATTTT,CASTTGSTDTQYF
TRBJ2-3,NA,TRBD2,TRBV5-1,TGCGCCAGCAGTACTAGCGGAAGGGAACCAGATACGCAGTATTTT,CASSTSGREPDTQYF
TRBJ1-5,NA,TRBD1,TRBV30,TGTGCCTACTCACAGGGGGCGCTGGATCAGCCCCAGCATTTT,CAYSQGALDQPQHF
TRBJ2-3,NA,TRBD2,TRBV19,TGTGCCAGTAGTATATTTCCCGTACGTCTAGCGGACGTCGGCAGCACAGATACGCAGTATTTT,CASSIFPVRLADVGSTDTQYF
TRBJ2-1,NA,NA,TRBV14,TGTGCCAGCAGCCAAGGGGTAGCTCGGAATGAGCAGTTCTTC,CASSQGVARNEQFF
TRBJ1-3,NA,TRBD1,TRBV5-1,TGCGCCAGCAGCTTGTTTTCCACAGGGGGCACTGGAAACACCATATATTTT,CASSLFSTGGTGNTIYF
TRBJ1-4,NA,TRBD1,TRBV5-4,TGTGCCAGCAGCTTGGCAGGGGGCCTTGAAAAACTGTTTTTT,CASSLAGGLEKLFF
TRBJ2-3,NA,NA,TRBV5-8,TGTGCCAGCAAGTCGGGTAGCGGTACGCAGTATTTT,CASKSGSGTQYF
TRBJ2-2,NA,TRBD2,TRBV7-9,TGTGCCAGCAGCCAAAGGGGACTAGCGAAACCCGGGGAGCTGTTTTTT,CASSQRGLAKPGELFF
TRBJ1-1,NA,TRBD1,TRBV19,TGTGCCAGTAGCGACAGGGCCATGAACACTGAAGCTTTCTTT,CASSDRAMNTEAFF
TRBJ2-6,NA,NA,TRBV10-2,TGCGCCAGCCAACAGTCCTCTGGGGCCAACGTCCTGACTTTC,CASQQSSGANVLTF
TRBJ2-7,NA,NA,TRBV2,TGTGCCAGCAGTGAAGCGCTTCAGGGGGGAGGGCAGTACTTC,CASSEALQGGGQYF
TRBJ2-1,NA,TRBD2,TRBV2,TGTGCCAGCATTTCGGGACTAGCGGGAGGGCCGAATTTCTTC,CASISGLAGGPNFF
TRBJ1-4,NA,TRBD1,TRBV28,TGTGCCAGCCGGACAGGGGTATATGAAAAACTGTTTTTT,CASRTGVYEKLFF
TRBJ1-2,NA,NA,TRBV28,TGTGCCAGCAGTTTTAAGGGGTTTTGGTACACCTTC,CASSFKGFWYTF
TRBJ1-1,once,NA,TRBV15,TGTGCCACCAGCAGACCGCCTCAACAGGGTCTAAGGACTGAAGCTTTCTTT,CATSRPPQQGLRTEAFF
TRBJ2-7,NA,NA,TRBV19,TGTGCCAGTAGTATAAGGCGCGGTGCCTACGAGCAGTACTTC,CASSIRRGAYEQYF
TRBJ2-7,NA,NA,TRBV3-1/TRBV3-2,TGTGCCAGCATCCAGGAGAGCGGAACCTACGAGCAGTACTTC,CASIQESGTYEQYF